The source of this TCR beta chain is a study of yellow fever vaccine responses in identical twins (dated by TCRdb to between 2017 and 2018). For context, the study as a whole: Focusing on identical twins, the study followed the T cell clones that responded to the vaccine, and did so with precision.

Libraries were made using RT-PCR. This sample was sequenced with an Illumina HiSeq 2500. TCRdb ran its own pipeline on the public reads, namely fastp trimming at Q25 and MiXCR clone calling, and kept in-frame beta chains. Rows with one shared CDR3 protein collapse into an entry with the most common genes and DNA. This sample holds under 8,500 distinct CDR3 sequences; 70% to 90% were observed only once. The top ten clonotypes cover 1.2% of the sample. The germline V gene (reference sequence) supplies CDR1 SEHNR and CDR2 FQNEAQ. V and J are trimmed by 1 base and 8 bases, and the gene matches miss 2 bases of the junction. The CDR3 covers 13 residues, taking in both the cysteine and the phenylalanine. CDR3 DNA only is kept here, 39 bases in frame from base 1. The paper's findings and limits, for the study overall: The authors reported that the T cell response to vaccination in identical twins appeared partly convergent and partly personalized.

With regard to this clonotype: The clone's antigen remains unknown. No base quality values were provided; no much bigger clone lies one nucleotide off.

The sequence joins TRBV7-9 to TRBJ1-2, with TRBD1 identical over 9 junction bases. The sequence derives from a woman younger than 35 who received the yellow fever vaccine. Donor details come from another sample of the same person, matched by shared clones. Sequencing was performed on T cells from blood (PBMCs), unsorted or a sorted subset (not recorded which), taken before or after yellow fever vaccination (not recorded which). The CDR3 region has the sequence CASSLGTGVGYTF. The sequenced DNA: TGTGCCAGCAGCTTAGGGACAGGGGTCGGCTACACCTTC.